Below are 25 T cell receptor beta chains sequenced from a single sample in a study of cytomegalovirus exposure and HLA in healthy donors. It was with 60 Vbeta and 13 Jbeta primers that the PCR ran. The method was immunoSEQ multiplex PCR; TCRdb's version includes in-frame clones alone and lacks a portion of them. The sample shows about 92,000 clones, 65% to 85% of them seen only once. The sequenced sample was PBMCs. These receptor sequences come from a girl aged 2-10 years in good health and CMV-seropositive.

V and J are TRBV30 and TRBJ2-2; 8 nucleotides line up with TRBD2. CDR3 length: 14 amino acids. The V and J ends lost 8 bases and 4 bases, in that order; junction bases with no gene match: 9. Germline V lookup: CDR1 GTSNPN, CDR2 SVGIG (reference sequence). The chain's CDR3 is CAGMGTSVTGELFF. CDR3 coding DNA: TGTGCCGGGATGGGGACTAGTGTCACCGGGGAGCTGTTTTTT. Based on the CDR3 plus reference TRBV30 and TRBJ2-2, the full variable domain is SQTIHQWPATLVQPVGSPLSLECTVEGTSNPNLYWYRQAAGRGLQLLFYSVGIGQISSEVPQNLSASRPQDRQFILSSKKLLLSDSGFYLCAGMGTSVTGELFFGEGSRLTVL.

The CDR3 coding sequence is TGTGCCAGTATGACAGTGAGCTCTGGGGCCAACGTCCTGACTTTC. This gives the protein CASMTVSSGANVLTF. This sequence joins TRBV19 and TRBJ2-6; weak D call: TRBD1 (5 bases). Germline V gives CDR1 LNHDA, CDR2 SQIVND (reference sequence). V dropped 7 bases and J dropped 0 bases, with 10 bases sitting between them. CDR3 length equals 15 residues.

This clone has only one observation. The chain couples TRBV28 to TRBJ2-7; 9 bases line up with TRBD1. With 2 bases clipped from V and 3 bases from J, the junction kept 5 bases outside the gene matches. Germline V gene sequence: CDR1 MDHEN, CDR2 SYDVKM. This CDR3 contains 15 residues. The CDR3 spells CASSLVEDRGYEQYF. In nucleotides, the CDR3 is TGTGCCAGCAGTTTAGTCGAGGACAGGGGCTACGAGCAGTACTTC.

This chain links TRBV14 with TRBJ2-7; 7 bases align to TRBD2. J lost 5 bases, V lost 2 bases, and 0 bases had no gene match. CDR1 SGHDN and CDR2 FVKESK come from the germline V gene. This CDR3 contains 12 residues. CDR3 nucleotide sequence: TGTGCCAGCAGCCAAACTAGCGACGAGCAGTACTTC. Protein: CASSQTSDEQYF.

V and J are TRBV27 and TRBJ1-1; no clear D. There are 14 residues in the CDR3. Germline V gene data show CDR1 as MNHEY and CDR2 as SMNVEV (reference sequence). The V end lost 2 bases, the J end lost 8 bases, and 15 bases lay between the germline ends. The CDR3 bases are TGTGCCAGCAGTTTACTCGGAGGAGGTTCGGAAGCTTTCTTT. Amino acid sequence: CASSLLGGGSEAFF.

This clone has just a few counts. The gene calls are TRBV7-8 and TRBJ2-7, with TRBD2 matching 7 bases. Germline CDR1 SGHVS, CDR2 FQNEAQ. J gave up 6 bases and V 0 bases, and 5 bases lay outside the gene matches. The CDR3 covers 14 residues. For the CDR3, the DNA is TGTGCCAGCAGCTTAGCGGGAGGGCTCGGCGAGCAGTACTTC. Translation gives CASSLAGGLGEQYF.

The chain combines TRBV19 with TRBJ2-3; the D gene is possibly TRBD2 (6 bases). V was shortened by 7 bases and J by 3 bases, with 14 bases between the two germline ends. The CDR3 is made up of 14 amino acids. Per the germline V gene, CDR1 is LNHDA and CDR2 is SQIVND (reference sequence). The CDR3 nucleotides read TGTGCCAGTACGACGGGAGTGAGTACAGATACGCAGTATTTT. Amino acid sequence: CASTTGVSTDTQYF.

This sequence joins TRBV29-1 and TRBJ2-7, with D maybe TRBD1 (5 bases). Germline assignment: CDR1 SQVTM and CDR2 ANQGSEA. This CDR3 has 14 amino acids. V was trimmed by 4 bases and J by 3 bases, leaving 16 bases between them. The CDR3 reads CSVGKGSSFYEQYF. The CDR3 DNA reads as TGCAGCGTTGGGAAGGGGTCCTCCTTCTACGAGCAGTACTTC.

The V call is TRBV29-1, the J call TRBJ1-1, with a possible D match to TRBD1 (6 bases). CDR1 and CDR2 (germline): SQVTM, ANQGSEA. V was shortened by 7 bases and J by 1 base, with 13 bases between the two germline ends. CDR3 length equals 13 residues. CDR3 sequence: CSARTEKNTEAFF. The CDR3 coding sequence is TGCAGCGCTAGGACAGAGAAGAACACTGAAGCTTTCTTT.

J is TRBJ2-2 and V is TRBV7-2; TRBD1 agrees at 9 bases. With 4 bases clipped from V and 4 bases from J, the junction kept 4 bases outside the gene matches. This CDR3 has 15 amino acids. Germline V gene data show CDR1 as SGHTA and CDR2 as FQGNSA. CDR3 nucleotide sequence: TGTGCCAGCAGCTGGGGACAGGGAAGCACCGGGGAGCTGTTTTTT. Protein sequence: CASSWGQGSTGELFF.

The chain uses TRBV28 and TRBJ1-2; 7 nucleotides align to TRBD1. The CDR3 is 14 amino acids. Germline V gives CDR1 MDHEN, CDR2 SYDVKM. V lost 4 bases to trimming and J lost 6 bases; unmatched junction nucleotides: 8. The DNA of the CDR3 is TGTGCCAGCAGTTCCGCGACAGGGTTTCATGGCTACACCTTC. It is translated as CASSSATGFHGYTF.

The chain employs TRBV14 and TRBJ1-1; possibly TRBD1 for D (5 bases). CDR1 and CDR2 (germline): SGHDN, FVKESK. V lost 3 bases, J lost 6 bases, and 35 bases lay in between. CDR3 length: 21 amino acids. The CDR3 region has the DNA TGTGCCAGCAGCCACGTACCCCGGTGGAGCAGGGCACTGGGTATTGGGTCTGAAGCTTTCTTT. Translating it yields CASSHVPRWSRALGIGSEAFF.

The genes are TRBV4-1 and TRBJ1-5; 7 bases map to TRBD1. Germline CDR1 reads MGHRA; CDR2 reads YSYEKL. V dropped 0 bases and J dropped 4; count of bases not matched to a gene: 6. The CDR3 is 16 amino acids. DNA for the CDR3: TGCGCCAGCAGCCAAGACGACAGGGTAGGAAATCAGCCCCAGCATTTT. Its protein product is CASSQDDRVGNQPQHF.

The rearrangement uses TRBV28 and TRBJ1-4; D perhaps matches TRBD1 (5 bases). The germline CDR1 and CDR2 sequences are MDHEN and SYDVKM. V lost 7 bases and J lost 7, with 16 bases in between. This CDR3 contains 14 residues. The CDR3 region is CASTPRAGSEKLFF. For the CDR3, the DNA is TGTGCCAGCACCCCCAGGGCAGGGTCTGAAAAACTGTTTTTT. The whole variable domain, remainder taken from reference TRBV28 and TRBJ1-4, is DVKVTQSSRYLVKRTGEKVFLECVQDMDHENMFWYRQDPGLGLRLIYFSYDVKMKEKGDIPEGYSVSREKKERFSLILESASTNQTSMYLCASTPRAGSEKLFFGSGTQLSVL.

The chain links TRBV6-5 to TRBJ1-1; 8 positions match TRBD1. Germline V gene sequence: CDR1 MNHEY, CDR2 SVGAGI. The CDR3 consists of 13 residues. J was trimmed by 5 bases and V by 6 bases; bases with no gene match: 5. The CDR3 DNA reads TGTGCCAGCAGGGAGGACAGGGAAACTGAAGCTTTCTTT. Translation: CASREDRETEAFF.

The rearrangement joins TRBV29-1 to TRBJ1-2; D not resolved. The CDR3 runs to 14 residues. CDR1 SQVTM and CDR2 ANQGSEA come from the germline V gene. V gave up 5 bases and J gave up 2 bases, with 15 bases separating them. The CDR3 bases are TGCAGCGTTTCAGGCCGAGGGATGAACTATGGCTACACCTTC. Encoded protein: CSVSGRGMNYGYTF.

The rearrangement uses TRBV10-2 and TRBJ1-4; TRBD1 matches at 7 bases. The CDR3 is 15 amino acids. Germline CDR1 is WSHSY and CDR2 is SAAADI. Unmatched junction bases numbered 5, after V lost 7 bases and J lost 0 bases. This CDR3 reads CASKTGTATNEKLFF. In nucleotides, the CDR3 is TGCGCCAGCAAGACAGGGACTGCAACTAATGAAAAACTGTTTTTT.

The CDR3 coding sequence is TGCAGCGCCTCGGGGACTAGCTACGAGCAGTACTTC. Protein product: CSASGTSYEQYF. This chain joins TRBV29-1 and TRBJ2-7; 8 bases align to TRBD2. The junction had 5 bases not matched to a gene; V was cut back by 7 bases and J by 3 bases. The V gene's germline CDR1 is SQVTM and CDR2 ANQGSEA. This CDR3 has 12 residues.

This sequence joins TRBV6-5 and TRBJ2-7; TRBD2 aligns across 8 bases. After removal of 5 bases from V and 6 bases from J, the junction contained 12 bases not matched to a gene. From germline, CDR1 is MNHEY and CDR2 SVGAGI. The CDR3 extends over 15 amino acids. As DNA, the CDR3 is TGTGCCAGCAGTATTAGCGGGGAGACAGGTCTCGAGCAGTACTTC. It yields the protein CASSISGETGLEQYF.

The V and J genes are TRBV9 and TRBJ2-3; TRBD2 matches 12 bases. The CDR3 is 15 residues long. Per the germline V gene, CDR1 is SGDLS and CDR2 is YYNGEE. V lost 0 bases to trimming and J lost 7 bases; unmatched junction nucleotides: 3. The CDR3 is CASSVGTSGGYTQYF. Here the CDR3 DNA reads TGTGCCAGCAGCGTAGGAACTAGCGGGGGGTATACGCAGTATTTT.

This clone was detected once. The V gene is TRBV9, the J gene TRBJ1-5, with D unresolved. CDR1 SGDLS and CDR2 YYNGEE come from the germline V gene. V was trimmed by 0 bases and J by 7 bases, leaving 14 bases between them. This CDR3 has 15 residues. The chain's CDR3 is CASSVGGGGGQPQHF. As DNA, the CDR3 is TGTGCCAGCAGCGTAGGCGGCGGCGGAGGACAGCCCCAGCATTTT.

This clone has a handful of counts. The DNA of the CDR3 is TGTGCCAGCTCCTCGCCGGACAGGGCGTCTGGCTACACCTTC. Translating it yields CASSSPDRASGYTF. The V gene is TRBV19, the J gene TRBJ1-2, with 8 nucleotides matching TRBD1. This CDR3 region has 14 residues. CDR1 and CDR2 (germline): LNHDA, SQIVND (reference sequence). The V and J ends lost 9 bases and 7 bases, in that order; junction bases with no gene match: 13.

CDR3 loop: CASSQDLGQGAYEQYF. CDR3 coding DNA: TGCGCCAGCAGCCAAGATCTGGGACAGGGGGCCTACGAGCAGTACTTC. The chain recombines TRBV4-3 with TRBJ2-7; TRBD1 matches 11 bases. Unmatched junction bases numbered 3, after V lost 0 bases and J lost 2 bases. Per the germline V gene, CDR1 is LGHNA and CDR2 is YSLEER. CDR3 length equals 16 residues.

The chain carries TRBV27 and TRBJ1-5, with 7 bases that match TRBD1. CDR3 length: 13 amino acids. Germline V gives CDR1 MNHEY, CDR2 SMNVEV (reference sequence). With V trimmed by 10 bases and J by 6 bases, 9 bases remained unmatched. The CDR3 DNA follows: TGTGCCACCGCTTTCAGGGGGAGTCAGCCCCAGCATTTT. Translated: CATAFRGSQPQHF.

The chain links TRBV4-3 to TRBJ1-4; no clear D. Trimming took 4 bases from V and 0 from J, leaving 9 bases between them. The CDR3 is 15 amino acids. In germline, CDR1 is LGHNA, CDR2 YSLEER. The CDR3 reads CASSRQETTNEKLFF. The CDR3 region has the DNA TGCGCCAGCAGCCGACAAGAGACAACTAATGAAAAACTGTTTTTT.